This T cell receptor beta chain emerged from a study of cytotoxic CD8 clonotypes in ibrutinib-treated CLL. Overall study context: Responses: some 25 partial, 2 complete; after median roughly 68 months, about 14 stayed remitted, approximately twelve progressed. Overall study findings and caveats: Elevated clonality accompanied ibrutinib response, with a return toward baseline values at progression.

Regarding this clone: Its specificity is unknown.

Deep sequencing aimed at 1 in 200,000 to 1 in 1 million T cells' resolution. Profiling relied on immunoSEQ multiplex PCR, and the TCRdb table lists in-frame clones only, not all of them. Of 250,000 or so clones in the sample, 70% were seen once. The germline V and J ends were trimmed by 4 bases and 5 bases, with 16 bases remaining between them. CDR1 is SGHRS and CDR2 is YFSETQ in the germline V gene. The CDR3 contains 14 residues. The receptor was derived from a human donor with chronic lymphocytic leukemia. The V and J genes are TRBV5-1 and TRBJ2-7, with D uncertain. The sample consisted of PBMCs, taken after 24 months of ibrutinib treatment. The CDR3: CASSPSMQENEQYF. The CDR3 bases are TGCGCCAGCAGCCCCAGCATGCAGGAGAACGAGCAGTACTTC.